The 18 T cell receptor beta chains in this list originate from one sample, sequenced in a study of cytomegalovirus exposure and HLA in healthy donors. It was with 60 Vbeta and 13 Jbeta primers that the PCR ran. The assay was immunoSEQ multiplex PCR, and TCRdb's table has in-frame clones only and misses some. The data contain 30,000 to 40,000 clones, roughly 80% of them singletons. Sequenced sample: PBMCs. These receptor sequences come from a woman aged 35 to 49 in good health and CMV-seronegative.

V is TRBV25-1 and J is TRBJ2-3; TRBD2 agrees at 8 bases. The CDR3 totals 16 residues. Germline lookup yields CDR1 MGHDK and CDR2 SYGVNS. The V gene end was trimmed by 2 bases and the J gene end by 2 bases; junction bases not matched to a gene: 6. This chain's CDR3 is CASSESGRGDTDTQYF. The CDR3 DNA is TGTGCCAGCAGTGAAAGTGGGCGGGGGGACACAGATACGCAGTATTTT. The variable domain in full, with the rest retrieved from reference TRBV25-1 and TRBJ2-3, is EADIYQTPRYLVIGTGKKITLECSQTMGHDKMYWYQQDPGMELHLIHYSYGVNSTEKGDLSSESTVSRIRTEHFPLTLESARPSHTSQYLCASSESGRGDTDTQYFGPGTRLTVL.

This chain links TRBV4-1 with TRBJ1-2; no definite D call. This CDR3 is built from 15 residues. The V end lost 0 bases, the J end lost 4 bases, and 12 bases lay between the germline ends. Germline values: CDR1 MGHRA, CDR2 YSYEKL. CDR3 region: CASSQDLGEFYGYTF. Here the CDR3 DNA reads TGCGCCAGCAGCCAAGATCTTGGAGAATTCTATGGCTACACCTTC.

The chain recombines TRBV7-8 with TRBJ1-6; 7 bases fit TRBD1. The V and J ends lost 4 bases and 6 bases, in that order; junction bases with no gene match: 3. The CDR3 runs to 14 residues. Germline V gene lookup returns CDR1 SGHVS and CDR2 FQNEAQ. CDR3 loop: CASSSGQVNSPLHF. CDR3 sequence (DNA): TGTGCCAGCAGCTCCGGACAGGTTAATTCACCCCTCCACTTT.

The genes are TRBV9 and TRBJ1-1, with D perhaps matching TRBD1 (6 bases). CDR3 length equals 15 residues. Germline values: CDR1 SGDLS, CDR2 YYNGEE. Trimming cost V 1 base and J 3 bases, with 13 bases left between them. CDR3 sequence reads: CASSVLGGSDTEAFF. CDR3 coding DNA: TGTGCCAGCAGCGTATTAGGGGGTTCGGACACTGAAGCTTTCTTT.

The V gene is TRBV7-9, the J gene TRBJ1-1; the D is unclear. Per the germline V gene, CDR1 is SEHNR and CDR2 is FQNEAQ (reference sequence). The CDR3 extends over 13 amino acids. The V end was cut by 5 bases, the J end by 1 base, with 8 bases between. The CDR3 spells CASSLQENTEAFF. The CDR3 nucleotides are TGTGCCAGCAGCCTTCAGGAGAACACTGAAGCTTTCTTT.

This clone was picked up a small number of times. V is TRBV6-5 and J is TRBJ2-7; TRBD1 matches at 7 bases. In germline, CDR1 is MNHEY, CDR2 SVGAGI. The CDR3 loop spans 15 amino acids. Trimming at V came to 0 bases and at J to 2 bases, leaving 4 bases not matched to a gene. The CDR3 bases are TGTGCCAGCAGTTACTCGAGGCAGGGGGCCTACGAGCAGTACTTC. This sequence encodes CASSYSRQGAYEQYF.

CDR3 residues: CASSITVSPSNQPQHF. CDR3 coding DNA: TGTGCCAGTAGTATCACAGTATCTCCTAGCAATCAGCCCCAGCATTTT. The genes are TRBV19 and TRBJ1-5; D gene uncertain. This CDR3 comprises 16 residues. CDR1 and CDR2 from the germline V gene are LNHDA and SQIVND (reference sequence). Trimming left V 3 bases short and J 0 bases short, with 12 bases between.

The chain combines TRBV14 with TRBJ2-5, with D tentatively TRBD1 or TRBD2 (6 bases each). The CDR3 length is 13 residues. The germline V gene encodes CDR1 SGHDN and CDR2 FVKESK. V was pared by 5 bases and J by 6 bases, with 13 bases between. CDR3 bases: TGTGCCAGCAGCGAAGGGGGGCCTCAGACCCAGTACTTC. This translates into CASSEGGPQTQYF.

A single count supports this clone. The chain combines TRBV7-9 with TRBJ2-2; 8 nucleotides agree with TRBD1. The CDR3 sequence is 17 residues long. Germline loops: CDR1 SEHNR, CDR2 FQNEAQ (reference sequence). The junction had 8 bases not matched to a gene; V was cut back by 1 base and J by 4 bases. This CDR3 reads CASSLGDRKDPTGELFF. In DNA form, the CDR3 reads TGTGCCAGCAGCTTAGGGGACAGGAAAGACCCCACCGGGGAGCTGTTTTTT.

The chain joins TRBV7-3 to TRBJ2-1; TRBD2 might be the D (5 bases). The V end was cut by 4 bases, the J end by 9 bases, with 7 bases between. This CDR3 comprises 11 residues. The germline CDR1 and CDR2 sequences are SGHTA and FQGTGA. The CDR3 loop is CASSSGGEQFF. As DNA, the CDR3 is TGTGCCAGCAGCTCCGGAGGTGAGCAGTTCTTC.

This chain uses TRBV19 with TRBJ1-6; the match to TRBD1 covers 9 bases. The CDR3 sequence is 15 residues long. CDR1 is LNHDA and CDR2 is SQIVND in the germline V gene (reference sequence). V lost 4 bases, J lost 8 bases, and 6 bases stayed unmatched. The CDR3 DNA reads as TGTGCCAGTAGTAGCCCCGGGACAGGGTATTCACCCCTCCACTTT. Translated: CASSSPGTGYSPLHF. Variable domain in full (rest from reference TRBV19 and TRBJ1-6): DGGITQSPKYLFRKEGQNVTLSCEQNLNHDAMYWYRQDPGQGLRLIYYSQIVNDFQKGDIAEGYSVSREKKESFPLTVTSAQKNPTAFYLCASSSPGTGYSPLHFGNGTRLTVT.

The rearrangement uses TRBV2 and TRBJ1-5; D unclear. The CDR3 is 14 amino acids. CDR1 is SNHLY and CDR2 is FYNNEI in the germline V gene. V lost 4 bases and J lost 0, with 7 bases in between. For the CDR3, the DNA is TGTGCCAGCAGTGCCAGACATAGCAATCAGCCCCAGCATTTT. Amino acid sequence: CASSARHSNQPQHF.

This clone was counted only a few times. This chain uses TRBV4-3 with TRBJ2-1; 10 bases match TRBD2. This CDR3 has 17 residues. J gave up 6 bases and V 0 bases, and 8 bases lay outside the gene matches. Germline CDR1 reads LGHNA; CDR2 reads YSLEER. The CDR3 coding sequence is TGCGCCAGCAGCCAAGATTGGACGAAGCGGGAGGGCAATGAGCAGTTCTTC. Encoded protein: CASSQDWTKREGNEQFF.

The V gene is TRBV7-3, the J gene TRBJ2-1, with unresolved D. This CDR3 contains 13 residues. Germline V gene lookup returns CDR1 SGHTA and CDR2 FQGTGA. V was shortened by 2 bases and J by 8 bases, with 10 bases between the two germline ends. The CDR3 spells CASSLGLSHEQFF. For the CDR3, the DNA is TGTGCCAGCAGCTTAGGTTTAAGCCATGAGCAGTTCTTC. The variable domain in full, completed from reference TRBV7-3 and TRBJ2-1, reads GAGVSQTPSNKVTEKGKYVELRCDPISGHTALYWYRQSLGQGPEFLIYFQGTGAADDSGLPNDRFFAVRPEGSVSTLKIQRTERGDSAVYLCASSLGLSHEQFFGPGTRLTVL.

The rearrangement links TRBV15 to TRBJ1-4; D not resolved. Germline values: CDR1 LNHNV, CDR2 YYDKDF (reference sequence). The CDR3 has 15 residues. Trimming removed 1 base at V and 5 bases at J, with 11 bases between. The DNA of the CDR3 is TGTGCCACCAGCAGAGTAAGCGGTGGGAATGAAAAACTGTTTTTT. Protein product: CATSRVSGGNEKLFF.

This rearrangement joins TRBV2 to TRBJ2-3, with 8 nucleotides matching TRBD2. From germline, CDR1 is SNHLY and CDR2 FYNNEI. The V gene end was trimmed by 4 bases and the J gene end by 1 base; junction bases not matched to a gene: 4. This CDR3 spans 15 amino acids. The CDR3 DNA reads TGTGCCAGCAGTGTTCGGGGGGGCGGCACAGATACGCAGTATTTT. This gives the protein CASSVRGGGTDTQYF.

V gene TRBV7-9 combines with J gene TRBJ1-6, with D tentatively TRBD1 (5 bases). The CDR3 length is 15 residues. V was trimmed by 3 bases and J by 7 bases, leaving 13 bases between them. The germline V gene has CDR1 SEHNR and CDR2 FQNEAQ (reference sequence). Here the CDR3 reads CASSFGGRGNSPLHF. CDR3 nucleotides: TGTGCCAGCAGCTTTGGAGGGCGGGGGAATTCACCCCTCCACTTT.

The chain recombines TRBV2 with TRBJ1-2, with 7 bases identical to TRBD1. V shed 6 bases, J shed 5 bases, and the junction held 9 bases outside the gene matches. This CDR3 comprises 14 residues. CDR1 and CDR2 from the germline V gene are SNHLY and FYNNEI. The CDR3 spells CASRQGDITYGYTF. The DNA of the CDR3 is TGTGCCAGCAGGCAGGGGGACATTACGTATGGCTACACCTTC. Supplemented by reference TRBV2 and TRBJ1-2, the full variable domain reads EPEVTQTPSHQVTQMGQEVILRCVPISNHLYFYWYRQILGQKVEFLVSFYNNEISEKSEIFDDQFSVERPDGSNFTLKIRSTKLEDSAMYFCASRQGDITYGYTFGSGTRLTVV.